This T cell receptor (beta chain) was observed in a study of Graves' ophthalmopathy and Graves' hyperthyroidism. Study observations and caveats: Discrimination between ophthalmopathy and stable hyperthyroidism by a 13-signature model showed about 88% sensitivity and about 80% specificity.

Trimming took 3 bases from V and 1 from J, leaving 6 bases between them. The germline V gene has CDR1 ENHRY and CDR2 SYGVKD. This CDR3 is built from 13 residues. Investigators amplified TCR beta CDR3 regions from RNA transcripts. In the first round, RT-PCR was carried out with HTBI primers, and a multiplex PCR formed the second round. TCRdb reprocessed the multiplex PCR reads via MiXCR and lists one record per CDR3 protein. The data hold about 700,000 distinct CDR3 sequences, with about 41% observed a single time. Having ophthalmopathy, the donors showed moderate-to-severe activity, CAS ≥3 and NOSPECS ≥4, with disease lasting under 3 months. Other autoimmune diseases, uncontrolled infections, pregnancy or lactation excluded patients from enrollment. The PBMCs used were ones drawn from less than 12 ml of fresh peripheral blood. This clonotype has a count of ten or more. The antigen is not known.

Sample: peripheral blood. This receptor was taken from an adult man with Graves' ophthalmopathy. The V and J genes are TRBV10-3 and TRBJ1-2; D is uncertain. The CDR3 loop reads CAISDRDNYGYTF. In DNA form, the CDR3 reads TGTGCCATCAGTGATCGGGATAACTATGGCTACACCTTC.